This TCR beta chain was observed in a study of identical twins. V gave up 3 bases and J gave up 5 bases; unmatched junction bases: 6. The CDR3 loop spans 13 amino acids. Germline loops: CDR1 SQVTM, CDR2 ANQGSEA. Unique molecular identifiers were present on cDNA, and template switching added a universal primer site. Each CDR3 protein gets one entry after TCRdb re-called the 5' RACE reads with MiXCR. The repertoire holds around 290,000 distinct CDR3 sequences, with roughly 9.7% as singletons. This clonotype has a handful of counts. This sample also appeared in a second study, on yellow fever vaccine responses in identical twins. That source reports: Reportedly, the T cell response mounted by twins to vaccine seemed partly convergent, partly personalized.

V usage is TRBV29-1 and J usage is TRBJ1-2; 7 positions agree with TRBD1. The TCR originated in a woman aged 18-29 years in good health. Sample: CD8+ T cells sorted from blood. The CDR3 sequence: CSVDTGAGYGYTF. In DNA form, the CDR3 reads TGCAGCGTTGACACAGGGGCGGGGTATGGCTACACCTTC.